This T cell receptor (beta chain) was documented in a study of shared clonotypes between healthy human individuals. The CDR3 runs to 15 residues. V shed 4 bases and J shed 9 bases, with 21 bases lying between them. Germline V lookup: CDR1 SGHDN, CDR2 FVKESK. Each donor was a Caucasian adult residing in Nashville, Tennessee. For this clone: Its antigen is unknown.

Deep was the level used in running the assay. Only in-frame clones appear in the TCRdb table, and some are missing; sequencing was by immunoSEQ multiplex PCR. The table records 2 million to 2.5 million clones, about 92% of them present only once. The study, taken as a whole, reports: In general, naive subsets displayed greater estimated richness than memory subsets did.

Sequencing was done on a sample of naive CD4+ T cells from PBMCs. Subset reported: CD45RA+ positively selected. The source is a young man in good health. Some clones in this sample may be carry-over from other donors' samples. The rearrangement joins TRBV14 to TRBJ2-5; the D gene is possibly TRBD2 (5 bases). The CDR3 is CASSLNQDGNWPQYF. The DNA of the CDR3 is TGTGCCAGCAGCCTGAATCAGGACGGGAATTGGCCCCAGTACTTC.